The entry below describes one T cell receptor (beta chain). Sequencing of TCR beta drew on CD8+ and CD4+ T cells from blood. The multiple sclerosis controls, all treatment-naive patients, had relapsing-remitting disease that was stable or active. Purification of the CD8+ and CD4+ T cells relied on negative isolation, and TEMRA cells underwent FACS enrichment. The sample belongs to a study of CD8 T cells in Susac syndrome. Reverse transcription of roughly 0.45 to 1 ug RNA used random hexamers. Amplification of the TCR beta CDR3 was carried out by immunoSEQ multiplex PCR, which spanned a total of 54 Vbeta and 13 Jbeta segments. MiXCR, applied by TCRdb to the immunoSEQ multiplex PCR reads, yields one record per CDR3 protein. The sample holds almost 450,000 distinct CDR3 sequences, about 85% seen once. CDR3 length: 13 residues. V lost 2 bases to trimming and J lost 4 bases, with 8 bases between them. Germline V gives CDR1 SNHLY, CDR2 FYNNEI.

This receptor was taken from a human donor with multiple sclerosis. The chain is built from TRBV2 and TRBJ1-1; a weak D match, TRBD1 (6 bases). Sample: CD8+ T cells from PBMCs. The CDR3 region is CASSERGFTEAFF. CDR3 DNA: TGTGCCAGCAGTGAAAGGGGGTTCACTGAAGCTTTCTTT.